This T cell receptor beta chain appears in the sequencing data of a study of T cell clonotyping in hematopoietic cell transplantation. In the study overall: Recipient samples before transplant were obtained post-cytoreduction. General observations from the study: After transplant, recipient diversity fell while pathologically expanded clonotypes grew through day 180. Higher Inverse Simpson Index values in graft donor and pretransplant recipient predicted broader posttransplant TCR diversity.

Described time point: recipient sample about 28 days before transplant, after cytoreduction. Blood collection times were about day -28 and days 30, 100, 180 posttransplant. Data came from immunoSEQ multiplex PCR; TCRdb stores just in-frame clones and leaves some out. The repertoire consists of tens of thousands of clones, with about nine tenths occurring once and the leading ten covering around 5.5%. To note about this clone: Its specificity is unknown.

Germline V gene lookup returns CDR1 SQVTM and CDR2 ANQGSEA. Trimming cost V 7 bases and J 5 bases, with 15 bases left between them. This CDR3 is built from 12 residues. Sequencing was performed on peripheral blood mononuclear cells, taken before stem cell transplant. The source of this sequence is a man between 60 and 75 years old with biphenotypic leukemia. Some clones in this sample may be carry-over from other donors' samples. The V call is TRBV29-1, the J call TRBJ2-7; perhaps D is TRBD1 or TRBD2 (5 bases each). The CDR3 DNA follows: TGCAGCGCTACCCGGGGCTATGACGAGCAGTACTTC. Protein sequence: CSATRGYDEQYF.